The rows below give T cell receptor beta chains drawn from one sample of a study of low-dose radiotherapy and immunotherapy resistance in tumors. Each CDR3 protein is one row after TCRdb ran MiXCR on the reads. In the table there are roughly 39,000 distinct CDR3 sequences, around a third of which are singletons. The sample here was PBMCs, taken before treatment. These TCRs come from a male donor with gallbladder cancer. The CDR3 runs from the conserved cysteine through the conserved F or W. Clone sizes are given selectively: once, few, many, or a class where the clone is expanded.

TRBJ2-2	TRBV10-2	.	CASSSREVTGELFF
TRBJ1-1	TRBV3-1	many	CASSPLGGTEAFF
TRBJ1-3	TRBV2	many	CASRENTIYF
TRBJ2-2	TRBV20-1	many	CSAKDTANTGELFF
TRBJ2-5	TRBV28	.	CASIPIKGTSGRGETQYF
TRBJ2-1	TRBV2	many	CASTSGRALYNEQFF
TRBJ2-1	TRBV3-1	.	CASSPRIRDMGAHEQFF
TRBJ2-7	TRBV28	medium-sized	CASSQGNYEQYF
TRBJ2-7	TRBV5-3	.	CASSLGGGAGSYNEQYF
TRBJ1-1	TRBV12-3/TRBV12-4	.	CASKLGQAEAFF
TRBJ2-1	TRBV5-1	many	CASSSSGTSFHEQFF
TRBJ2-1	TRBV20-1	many	CSAQLAGAPNEQFF
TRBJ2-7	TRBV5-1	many	CASSLWAAYEQYF
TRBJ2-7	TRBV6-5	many	CATRRMASGGPSVREQYF
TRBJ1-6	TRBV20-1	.	CSASDQPGSSLHF